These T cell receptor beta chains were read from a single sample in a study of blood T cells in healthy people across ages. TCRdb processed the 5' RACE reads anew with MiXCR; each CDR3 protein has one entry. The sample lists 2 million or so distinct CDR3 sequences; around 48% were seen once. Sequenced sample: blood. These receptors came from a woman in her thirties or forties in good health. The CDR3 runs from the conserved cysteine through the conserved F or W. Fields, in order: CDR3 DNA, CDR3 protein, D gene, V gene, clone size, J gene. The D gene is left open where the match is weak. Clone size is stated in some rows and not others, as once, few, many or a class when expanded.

cdr3_nt: TGTGCCAGCAGCTTAGTCTGGGGACTAAGCACAGATACGCAGTATTTT
cdr3_aa: CASSLVWGLSTDTQYF
d_call: TRBD2
v_call: TRBV7-2
clone_size: .
j_call: TRBJ2-3

cdr3_nt: TGCGCCAGCAGCTTGTCCGGGGTTGAGCAGTTCTTC
cdr3_aa: CASSLSGVEQFF
d_call: .
v_call: TRBV5-1
clone_size: few
j_call: TRBJ2-1

cdr3_nt: TGTGCCATCACTAGCTCCTATAATTCACCCCTCCACTTT
cdr3_aa: CAITSSYNSPLHF
d_call: .
v_call: TRBV10-3
clone_size: .
j_call: TRBJ1-6

cdr3_nt: TGTGCCAGCAGCGTAGCTCCGAATGTCCGTGCGGATGAGCAGTTCTTC
cdr3_aa: CASSVAPNVRADEQFF
d_call: .
v_call: TRBV9
clone_size: .
j_call: TRBJ2-1

cdr3_nt: TGTGCCAGCAGTTCGGACGCAAACATTCAGTACTTC
cdr3_aa: CASSSDANIQYF
d_call: .
v_call: TRBV6-5
clone_size: .
j_call: TRBJ2-4

cdr3_nt: TGTGCCACCAGCAGAGACCTGATGGCGCTCGGTGAGCAGTTCTTC
cdr3_aa: CATSRDLMALGEQFF
d_call: .
v_call: TRBV15
clone_size: .
j_call: TRBJ2-1

cdr3_nt: TGTGCCAGCAGCCAAGAGAGACCATCAGGGGGCTGGGGCACTGAAGCTTTCTTT
cdr3_aa: CASSQERPSGGWGTEAFF
d_call: TRBD1
v_call: TRBV3-1
clone_size: .
j_call: TRBJ1-1

cdr3_nt: TGTGCCAGCAGTTTCGGGACAGAGACCTCTGGGGCCAACGTCCTGACTTTC
cdr3_aa: CASSFGTETSGANVLTF
d_call: TRBD1
v_call: TRBV6-5
clone_size: .
j_call: TRBJ2-6

cdr3_nt: TGTGCCATCAAGAGGGACTTGAACTATGGCTACACATTC
cdr3_aa: CAIKRDLNYGYTF
d_call: .
v_call: TRBV6-6
clone_size: .
j_call: TRBJ1-2

cdr3_nt: TGTGCCACCAGTGAAGGGGGACTAAGTGAGCAGTTCTTC
cdr3_aa: CATSEGGLSEQFF
d_call: .
v_call: TRBV24-1
clone_size: few
j_call: TRBJ2-1

cdr3_nt: TGTGCCAGCAGTTCTATCCGGGGGACTAGCGAGCAGTACTTC
cdr3_aa: CASSSIRGTSEQYF
d_call: TRBD2
v_call: TRBV6-2/TRBV6-3
clone_size: .
j_call: TRBJ2-7

cdr3_nt: TGCGCCAGCAGCCAAGATCCCCAGAGTACCGGGGAGCTGTTTTTT
cdr3_aa: CASSQDPQSTGELFF
d_call: .
v_call: TRBV4-3
clone_size: .
j_call: TRBJ2-2

cdr3_nt: TGCGCCAGCAGCTTGGAGCCACAGGGGGCCGGGGAGACCCAGTACTTC
cdr3_aa: CASSLEPQGAGETQYF
d_call: TRBD1
v_call: TRBV5-1
clone_size: few
j_call: TRBJ2-5

cdr3_nt: TGTGCCAGCAGACCAGCCCCGGGGGCGGGTGGCTATGGCTACACCTTC
cdr3_aa: CASRPAPGAGGYGYTF
d_call: .
v_call: TRBV28
clone_size: few
j_call: TRBJ1-2

cdr3_nt: TGTGCCAGCACCTCCGGGGGGGCGGCTGGGGCCAACGTCCTGACTTTC
cdr3_aa: CASTSGGAAGANVLTF
d_call: TRBD2
v_call: TRBV28
clone_size: few
j_call: TRBJ2-6

cdr3_nt: TGCAGTGCTAGGGTGGCCCGAGGGGACTATGGCTACACCTTC
cdr3_aa: CSARVARGDYGYTF
d_call: .
v_call: TRBV20-1
clone_size: few
j_call: TRBJ1-2

cdr3_nt: TGTGCCAGCAGCTTAGTCGGGACTAGCGGAAGTCCCACAGATACGCAGTATTTT
cdr3_aa: CASSLVGTSGSPTDTQYF
d_call: TRBD2
v_call: TRBV7-2
clone_size: few
j_call: TRBJ2-3

cdr3_nt: TGCAGTGCTAGAGACTCAGGACAGAGCACAGATACGCAGTATTTT
cdr3_aa: CSARDSGQSTDTQYF
d_call: .
v_call: TRBV20-1
clone_size: .
j_call: TRBJ2-3

cdr3_nt: TGTGCCAGCAGCTCGGGGGGGGAGGTCCCGGGGACCCAGCATTTT
cdr3_aa: CASSSGGEVPGTQHF
d_call: .
v_call: TRBV7-2
clone_size: .
j_call: TRBJ1-5

cdr3_nt: TGTGCCAGCAGCTCCAGACTCCTAGAGCCGTACACTGAGCAGTACTTC
cdr3_aa: CASSSRLLEPYTEQYF
d_call: .
v_call: TRBV13
clone_size: .
j_call: TRBJ2-5

cdr3_nt: TGCGCCAGCAAGGCCAAGGACGCCTATAACTATGGCTACACCTTC
cdr3_aa: CASKAKDAYNYGYTF
d_call: .
v_call: TRBV4-1
clone_size: .
j_call: TRBJ1-2

cdr3_nt: TGTGCCAGCAGTTCCCTAGCGGGGGACCTCAGGGGTACGCAGTATTTT
cdr3_aa: CASSSLAGDLRGTQYF
d_call: TRBD2
v_call: TRBV27
clone_size: .
j_call: TRBJ2-3

cdr3_nt: TGTGCCACCAGCAGAGCCAGGGAGCTGGATACGCAGTATTTT
cdr3_aa: CATSRARELDTQYF
d_call: .
v_call: TRBV15
clone_size: .
j_call: TRBJ2-3

cdr3_nt: TGTGCCAGCAGCCCTCTAGCTTTTGGAGAGACCCAGTACTTC
cdr3_aa: CASSPLAFGETQYF
d_call: .
v_call: TRBV6-5
clone_size: .
j_call: TRBJ2-5

cdr3_nt: TGTGCCAGCAGCCCACTCGACAGGATGGGCTACGAGCAGTACTTC
cdr3_aa: CASSPLDRMGYEQYF
d_call: .
v_call: TRBV3-1
clone_size: .
j_call: TRBJ2-7

cdr3_nt: TGTGCCAGCACCACGATGCTTATCTCCTACAATGAGCAGTTCTTC
cdr3_aa: CASTTMLISYNEQFF
d_call: .
v_call: TRBV7-2
clone_size: few
j_call: TRBJ2-1

cdr3_nt: TGTGCCATCACGGACAGGGGGGGGCTGGACTATGGCTACACCTTC
cdr3_aa: CAITDRGGLDYGYTF
d_call: TRBD1
v_call: TRBV10-3
clone_size: once
j_call: TRBJ1-2

cdr3_nt: TGTGCCATGCGCTCTGGGGCCAACGTCCTGACTTTC
cdr3_aa: CAMRSGANVLTF
d_call: .
v_call: TRBV28
clone_size: .
j_call: TRBJ2-6

cdr3_nt: TGCAGCGTCGGAAGGCGGGACTCGTCCTACAATGAGCAGTTCTTC
cdr3_aa: CSVGRRDSSYNEQFF
d_call: .
v_call: TRBV29-1
clone_size: .
j_call: TRBJ2-1

cdr3_nt: TGTGCCAGCAGTCCGGTTGGCACAGATACGCAGTATTTT
cdr3_aa: CASSPVGTDTQYF
d_call: .
v_call: TRBV2
clone_size: many
j_call: TRBJ2-3

cdr3_nt: TGTGCCAGCAGCTTGAGCGGGGGGCCATACAATGAGCAGTACTTC
cdr3_aa: CASSLSGGPYNEQYF
d_call: TRBD2
v_call: TRBV7-2
clone_size: few
j_call: TRBJ2-7

cdr3_nt: TGCGCCAGCAGCCAAGGAAGAGGGATAGCCGAAAAACTGTTTTTT
cdr3_aa: CASSQGRGIAEKLFF
d_call: .
v_call: TRBV4-3
clone_size: few
j_call: TRBJ1-4

cdr3_nt: TGTGCCAGCAGCCAAGGGGGCCCTAGGCTCCGCGAGCAGTACTTC
cdr3_aa: CASSQGGPRLREQYF
d_call: .
v_call: TRBV3-1
clone_size: .
j_call: TRBJ2-7

cdr3_nt: TGCAGTGCTAGAAAGGACCGCCCCGGGGAGCTGTTTTTT
cdr3_aa: CSARKDRPGELFF
d_call: .
v_call: TRBV20-1
clone_size: .
j_call: TRBJ2-2

cdr3_nt: TGCGCCAGCAGCCAACCTGCGGGGGGGCGTGGAAATGAGCAGTTCTTC
cdr3_aa: CASSQPAGGRGNEQFF
d_call: TRBD2
v_call: TRBV4-3
clone_size: once
j_call: TRBJ2-1

cdr3_nt: TGCAGTGCTAGAGATCTAAAATCTAACACCGGGGAGCTGTTTTTT
cdr3_aa: CSARDLKSNTGELFF
d_call: .
v_call: TRBV20-1
clone_size: .
j_call: TRBJ2-2

cdr3_nt: TGTGCCAGCAGAAACAGCGTGGTCACCGGGGAGCTGTTTTTT
cdr3_aa: CASRNSVVTGELFF
d_call: .
v_call: TRBV27
clone_size: .
j_call: TRBJ2-2

cdr3_nt: TGTGCCAGCAGCCAAACCATTGGCACTGAAGCTTTCTTT
cdr3_aa: CASSQTIGTEAFF
d_call: .
v_call: TRBV3-1
clone_size: .
j_call: TRBJ1-1

cdr3_nt: TGTACCAGCAGCCCAAGCGGGGGAGCCGAGCAGTACTTC
cdr3_aa: CTSSPSGGAEQYF
d_call: TRBD2
v_call: TRBV6-1
clone_size: .
j_call: TRBJ2-7

cdr3_nt: TGTGCCAGCACCAAAAGAGTAGATACGCAGTATTTT
cdr3_aa: CASTKRVDTQYF
d_call: .
v_call: TRBV28
clone_size: few
j_call: TRBJ2-3

cdr3_nt: TGTACCAGCAGTTACGGGACGGTCTCCTACGAGCAGTACTTC
cdr3_aa: CTSSYGTVSYEQYF
d_call: .
v_call: TRBV6-2/TRBV6-3
clone_size: .
j_call: TRBJ2-7

cdr3_nt: TGCGCCAGCAGCCCTGTTGGGGGGGTCTTAGTAGGGCAAGGGGCCAACGTCCTGACTTTC
cdr3_aa: CASSPVGGVLVGQGANVLTF
d_call: TRBD2
v_call: TRBV4-3
clone_size: .
j_call: TRBJ2-6

cdr3_nt: TGTGCCAGCAGTTCAGGGTTAACTATGGAGACCCAGTACTTC
cdr3_aa: CASSSGLTMETQYF
d_call: .
v_call: TRBV28
clone_size: few
j_call: TRBJ2-5

cdr3_nt: TGTGCCAGCAGCTTAAGAGGGGCTAGTCTTCACACAGATACGCAGTATTTT
cdr3_aa: CASSLRGASLHTDTQYF
d_call: .
v_call: TRBV7-3
clone_size: .
j_call: TRBJ2-3

cdr3_nt: TGCGCCAGCGAGAAACAGGGGATGGGATCCTACAATGAGCAGTTCTTC
cdr3_aa: CASEKQGMGSYNEQFF
d_call: TRBD1
v_call: TRBV5-1
clone_size: once
j_call: TRBJ2-1